This T cell receptor beta chain was profiled in a study of cytomegalovirus exposure and HLA in healthy donors. Trimming cost V 0 bases and J 5 bases; bases outside gene matches: 5. Germline lookup yields CDR1 SGHRS and CDR2 YFSETQ. The CDR3 totals 15 residues. Overall study findings and caveats: Listed as cytomegalovirus-associated were 150 to 200 TCR beta chains. The analysis excluded some indistinguishable V segments, including TRBV6-2 and TRBV6-3. A prior analysis recorded that most TCR beta V segments were productive about 90% or about 30% of the time.

Note on this clone: Its antigen is not known.

Healthy donors of bone marrow made up the group. With 60 Vbeta and 13 Jbeta primers, the PCR was carried out. The assay was immunoSEQ multiplex PCR, and TCRdb's table has in-frame clones only and misses some. The sample holds approximately 220,000 clones, around 80% seen once. J is TRBJ2-7 and V is TRBV5-1; 10 nucleotides line up with TRBD2. The TCR sequence derives from a girl aged 2 to 10 in good health and CMV-seronegative. The sequencing input was PBMCs. The CDR3 region is CASSLEREGTHEQYF. In DNA form, the CDR3 reads TGCGCCAGCAGCTTGGAGCGGGAGGGGACCCACGAGCAGTACTTC.